The 14 T cell receptor beta chains given below trace back to one sample, sequenced in a study of sequential checkpoint blockade in melanoma. Generated by immunoSEQ multiplex PCR, the TCRdb table keeps only in-frame clones and is missing some. The sample contains 15,000 to 20,000 clones, 55% to 75% of which appear only once. Treatment of the sample: randomized to nivolumab then ipilimumab (arm A) or the reverse (arm B). Sequencing used CD8+ T cells sorted from blood (inferred from file names), obtained from a patient given nivolumab and ipilimumab in sequence. These TCRs come from a human donor with melanoma.

The chain employs TRBV11-2 and TRBJ2-7; TRBD1 matches at 8 bases. This CDR3 has 16 amino acids. V lost 0 bases, J lost 5 bases, and 9 bases stayed unmatched. Germline loops: CDR1 SGHAT, CDR2 FQNNGV. CDR3 DNA: TGTGCCAGCAGCTTAGATCCGGCAGGGGGCCCTCACGAGCAGTACTTC. Amino acid sequence: CASSLDPAGGPHEQYF.

This chain joins TRBV5-8 and TRBJ2-7, with 9 bases identical to TRBD1. The CDR3 is 15 residues long. The V segment lost 0 bases and the J segment 4 bases; nucleotides outside the gene matches: 5. Germline CDR1 is SGHTS and CDR2 is YDEGEE. The DNA for the CDR3 is TGTGCCAGCAGCTTGGATGGGACAGGGAGGTACGAGCAGTACTTC. It is translated as CASSLDGTGRYEQYF.

With regard to this clone: The same CDR3 can be traced to other DNA sequences in this sample. The rearrangement joins TRBV6-5 to TRBJ1-2; 8 positions match TRBD1. After removal of 5 bases from V and 8 bases from J, the junction contained 13 bases not matched to a gene. This CDR3 contains 15 residues. Germline CDR1 is MNHEY and CDR2 is SVGAGI. The CDR3 protein is CASSTRTGIAVGYTF. As DNA, the CDR3 is TGTGCCAGCAGTACAAGGACAGGGATCGCGGTGGGCTACACCTTC.

V and J are TRBV5-4 and TRBJ2-7; D unclear. V lost 4 bases and J lost 5, with 16 bases in between. The CDR3 is made up of 14 amino acids. Germline V gene lookup returns CDR1 SGHNT and CDR2 YYREEE (reference sequence). The CDR3 loop reads CASSVQRALHEQYF. The CDR3 coding sequence is TGTGCCAGCAGCGTACAGAGAGCTCTCCACGAGCAGTACTTC.

The V call is TRBV11-2, the J call TRBJ2-2, with TRBD2 matching over 12 bases. The V gene's germline CDR1 is SGHAT and CDR2 FQNNGV. V gave up 3 bases and J gave up 2 bases; unmatched junction bases: 10. The CDR3 length is 19 residues. The DNA for the CDR3 is TGTGCCAGCAGCTTCACAGGGGGCGGACTAGCGGGAAACACCGGGGAGCTGTTTTTT. Translated, it gives CASSFTGGGLAGNTGELFF. The full variable domain, in which reference TRBV11-2 and TRBJ2-2 provide the parts outside the CDR3, is EAGVAQSPRYKIIEKRQSVAFWCNPISGHATLYWYQQILGQGPKLLIQFQNNGVVDDSQLPKDRFSAERLKGVDSTLKIQPAKLEDSAVYLCASSFTGGGLAGNTGELFFGEGSRLTVL.

The V gene is TRBV5-4, the J gene TRBJ2-7; TRBD1 might be the D (6 bases). The V and J ends lost 0 bases and 6 bases respectively, with 13 bases between them. CDR3 size: 14 residues. Germline V gene lookup returns CDR1 SGHNT and CDR2 YYREEE (reference sequence). This CDR3 reads CASSLAGGWVEQYF. CDR3 nucleotides: TGTGCCAGCAGCTTGGCTGGGGGCTGGGTCGAGCAGTACTTC.

The V gene is TRBV11-2, the J gene TRBJ1-1, with unresolved D. The CDR3 extends over 16 amino acids. With 5 bases removed from V and 0 bases from J, the gap between germline ends came to 16 bases. Germline values: CDR1 SGHAT, CDR2 FQNNGV. The CDR3 is CASSPWGGTVNTEAFF. The CDR3 DNA reads as TGTGCCAGCAGCCCCTGGGGAGGAACGGTGAACACTGAAGCTTTCTTT. The full variable domain, its missing parts supplied by reference TRBV11-2 and TRBJ1-1, is EAGVAQSPRYKIIEKRQSVAFWCNPISGHATLYWYQQILGQGPKLLIQFQNNGVVDDSQLPKDRFSAERLKGVDSTLKIQPAKLEDSAVYLCASSPWGGTVNTEAFFGQGTRLTVV.

The table lists this clone with a few counts. V is TRBV7-6 and J is TRBJ2-1; 7 positions match TRBD2. The CDR3 contains 15 residues. Germline values: CDR1 SGHVS, CDR2 FNYEAQ. The V gene end was trimmed by 7 bases and the J gene end by 2 bases; junction bases not matched to a gene: 8. The CDR3 region is CASTSRDYPYNEQFF. CDR3 sequence (DNA): TGTGCCAGCACCTCACGGGACTACCCCTACAATGAGCAGTTCTTC.

The chain combines TRBV28 with TRBJ2-7, with D uncertain. V was shortened by 6 bases and J by 0 bases, with 12 bases between the two germline ends. The CDR3 runs 14 residues. Germline V gene data show CDR1 as MDHEN and CDR2 as SYDVKM. CDR3 amino acids: CASSRTLLSYEQYF. Written as DNA, the CDR3 is TGTGCCAGCAGCCGTACTCTCCTCTCCTACGAGCAGTACTTC.

This rearrangement joins TRBV28 to TRBJ2-7; 8 positions agree with TRBD1. V dropped 7 bases and J dropped 6; count of bases not matched to a gene: 11. Germline V gene sequence: CDR1 MDHEN, CDR2 SYDVKM. This CDR3 contains 14 residues. Written as DNA, the CDR3 is TGTGCCAGCACTACCAGAACAGGGGGTGTCGAGCAGTACTTC. Translated: CASTTRTGGVEQYF.

The chain employs TRBV6-6 and TRBJ2-7; no reliable D call. CDR3 length: 15 amino acids. Between the trimmed V and J ends, which lost 7 bases and 1 base, there was a span of 17 bases. CDR1 is MNHNY, CDR2 SVGAGI, per germline (reference sequence). The CDR3 coding sequence is TGTGCCAGCACCACCGCATCCCGCAGATCCTACGAGCAGTACTTC. It encodes CASTTASRRSYEQYF.

The chain is built from TRBV2 and TRBJ2-7; the match to TRBD1 covers 10 bases. The CDR3 loop spans 14 amino acids. V gave up 7 bases and J gave up 3 bases; unmatched junction bases: 6. Germline CDR1 is SNHLY and CDR2 is FYNNEI. CDR3 loop: CASTPWTGGYEQYF. The CDR3 bases are TGTGCCAGCACCCCCTGGACAGGGGGCTACGAGCAGTACTTC.

The CDR3 nucleotides are TGTGCCACCAGCAGAGAGAGTGCGGGACAGGGATTCTACGAGCAGTACTTC. Translating it yields CATSRESAGQGFYEQYF. The chain combines TRBV15 with TRBJ2-7; 9 bases are a match to TRBD1. This CDR3 has 17 amino acids. The germline CDR1 and CDR2 sequences are LNHNV and YYDKDF (reference sequence). V lost 0 bases to trimming and J lost 3 bases; unmatched junction nucleotides: 9.

By share of the sample, this clone is medium-sized. The chain uses TRBV28 and TRBJ1-4, with a weak D call TRBD1 (6 bases). The CDR3 length is 15 residues. The germline CDR1 and CDR2 sequences are MDHEN and SYDVKM. The V and J ends lost 6 bases and 7 bases respectively, with 18 bases between them. The CDR3 loop is CASSPTGQGREKLFF. The DNA for the CDR3 is TGTGCCAGCAGCCCCACAGGGCAAGGGCGTGAAAAACTGTTTTTT. The full variable domain, rest sourced from reference TRBV28 and TRBJ1-4, is DVKVTQSSRYLVKRTGEKVFLECVQDMDHENMFWYRQDPGLGLRLIYFSYDVKMKEKGDIPEGYSVSREKKERFSLILESASTNQTSMYLCASSPTGQGREKLFFGSGTQLSVL.